These T cell receptor beta chains were read from a single sample in a study of blood T cell repertoires in COVID-19. Measured with immunoSEQ multiplex PCR; TCRdb has only the in-frame clones, and not every one. The sample consists of approximately 220,000 clones, 85% of them appearing once. The sample consisted of PBMCs or T cells enriched from blood (not recorded which). The receptor set was obtained from a man between 35 and 55 years old who had recovered from COVID-19. CDR3s include the opening cysteine and the closing phenylalanine or tryptophan. Each record gives: D gene, CDR3 length, J gene, clone size, V gene, CDR3 protein, CDR3 DNA. The D gene is left open where the match is weak. The size of a clone is reported for some rows only, either as once, few or many, or as a class for expanded clones.

-,17,TRBJ2-1,-,TRBV12-5,CASGLTEKTGRNSEQFF,TGTGCTAGTGGTTTGACCGAGAAGACAGGGAGGAATAGTGAGCAGTTCTTC
-,14,TRBJ1-5,-,TRBV30,CAWSFGANNQPQHF,TGTGCCTGGAGTTTTGGGGCGAACAATCAGCCCCAGCATTTT
TRBD2,18,TRBJ2-1,-,TRBV23-1,CASSLKEELAGNNNEQFF,TGCGCCAGCAGCCTAAAGGAGGAACTAGCGGGCAACAACAATGAGCAGTTCTTC
TRBD2,15,TRBJ2-7,-,TRBV9,CASSVEAGGPHEQYF,TGTGCCAGCAGCGTAGAAGCGGGAGGGCCCCACGAGCAGTACTTC
-,16,TRBJ2-6,-,TRBV5-1,CASSLAPSSGANVLTF,TGCGCCAGCAGCTTGGCTCCTAGCTCTGGGGCCAACGTCCTGACTTTC
-,14,TRBJ2-3,once,TRBV27,CASSLLSSEDTQYF,TGTGCCAGCAGTTTATTGAGTAGTGAAGATACGCAGTATTTT
-,15,TRBJ2-1,-,TRBV9,CASSVATGTVNEQFF,TGTGCCAGCAGCGTAGCTACCGGGACTGTTAATGAGCAGTTCTTC
-,17,TRBJ2-3,-,TRBV7-2,CASSLAWLASRGDTQYF,TGTGCCAGCAGCTTAGCGTGGCTAGCGAGTCGGGGGGATACGCAGTATTTT
-,15,TRBJ1-4,once,TRBV7-9,CASDSPGGVGEKLFF,TGTGCCAGCGATAGCCCCGGAGGGGTCGGTGAAAAACTGTTTTTT
TRBD1,13,TRBJ1-5,-,TRBV6-5,CASSLTGNQPQHF,TGTGCCAGCAGTTTGACAGGGAATCAGCCCCAGCATTTT
-,15,TRBJ2-3,-,TRBV7-3,CASSLVGGSTDTQYF,TGTGCCAGCAGCTTAGTGGGGGGTAGCACAGATACGCAGTATTTT
-,15,TRBJ1-1,-,TRBV27,CASRTGGVGYTEAFF,TGTGCCAGCAGGACGGGCGGGGTGGGGTACACTGAAGCTTTCTTT
-,15,TRBJ2-2,-,TRBV9,CASSVVQINTGELFF,TGTGCCAGCAGCGTAGTGCAGATTAACACCGGGGAGCTGTTTTTT
-,13,TRBJ1-2,-,TRBV2,CASQYTINYGYTF,TGTGCCAGCCAGTATACCATTAACTATGGCTACACCTTC
TRBD1,15,TRBJ1-5,-,TRBV20-1,CSASPGTASNQPQHF,TGCAGTGCTAGTCCCGGGACAGCTAGCAATCAGCCCCAGCATTTT
-,16,TRBJ1-6,-,TRBV6-6,CASSYFGKKYNSPLHF,TGTGCCAGCAGTTACTTCGGGAAGAAATATAATTCACCCCTCCACTTT
TRBD2,15,TRBJ2-1,-,TRBV5-1,CASSPLAGANNEQFF,TGCGCCAGCAGCCCACTAGCGGGAGCGAACAATGAGCAGTTCTTC
-,10,TRBJ1-4,-,TRBV20-1,CSAQKEKLFF,TGCAGTGCCCAAAAAGAAAAACTGTTTTTT
-,13,TRBJ2-4,-,TRBV27,CASSLRGQNIQYF,TGTGCCAGCAGTCTCAGGGGTCAGAACATTCAGTACTTC
-,16,TRBJ1-2,-,TRBV7-2,CASSLEGGRRSNGYTF,TGTGCCAGCAGCTTAGAGGGGGGGCGGCGCAGCAATGGCTACACCTTC